The 29 T cell receptor beta chains below come from one sample, sequenced in a study of shared clonotypes between healthy human individuals. CD45RO-negative CD8 cells positively selected for CCR7 made up the naive population, which excluded terminally differentiated effector memory CD45RA+ cells. Profiled with immunoSEQ multiplex PCR; TCRdb holds only in-frame clones, not every one. The sample contains about 2 million clones, just under 95% of which appear only once. Sequencing was done on a sample of naive CD8+ T cells sorted from blood. The receptor set was obtained from a man aged 18-30 years in good health.

Here the CDR3 DNA reads TGCAGCGTTGAACACAGCTACACTGAAGCTTTCTTT. Translating it yields CSVEHSYTEAFF. J is TRBJ1-1 and V is TRBV29-1; no reliable D call. Germline V CDR1 and CDR2: SQVTM, ANQGSEA. V was trimmed by 2 bases and J by 3 bases, leaving 7 bases between them. The CDR3 covers 12 residues.

The chain employs TRBV28 and TRBJ2-7; 8 bases match TRBD2. This CDR3 region has 16 residues. Trimming at V came to 5 bases and at J to 1 base, leaving 10 bases not matched to a gene. Germline V CDR1 and CDR2: MDHEN, SYDVKM. CDR3 nucleotide sequence: TGTGCCAGCAGTCCACTAGCGCGGGGGGAATCCTACGAGCAGTACTTC. It translates to CASSPLARGESYEQYF.

The gene calls are TRBV11-2 and TRBJ2-7; 9 bases agree with TRBD2. CDR1 is SGHAT, CDR2 FQNNGV, per germline. The CDR3 spans 15 residues. V trimming: 1 base; J trimming: 4 bases; junction bases outside the gene matches: 5. DNA for the CDR3: TGTGCCAGCAGCTTAGGACTAGCGGCCCAGTACGAGCAGTACTTC. It specifies CASSLGLAAQYEQYF.

As regards this clone: The same CDR3 can be traced to other DNA sequences in this sample. This chain joins TRBV27 and TRBJ1-5; the D is unclear. The germline V gene encodes CDR1 MNHEY and CDR2 SMNVEV (reference sequence). Trimming stripped 0 bases from V and 2 bases from J, with 11 bases between. This CDR3 comprises 16 residues. CDR3 loop: CASSLSPGSGNQPQHF. The CDR3 DNA sequence: TGTGCCAGCAGTTTATCGCCCGGTTCGGGCAATCAGCCCCAGCATTTT.

CDR3 bases: TGTGCCACTTCCCGCCAGGGAAAACTGTTTTTT. Translating it yields CATSRQGKLFF. The chain joins TRBV19 to TRBJ1-4; tentatively, D is TRBD1 (5 bases). This CDR3 comprises 11 residues. Germline V gene lookup returns CDR1 LNHDA and CDR2 SQIVND (reference sequence). The V gene lost 10 bases and the J gene lost 10 bases, with 13 bases spanning the gap.

This rearrangement joins TRBV27 to TRBJ2-5; 15 bases match TRBD2. The CDR3 runs 18 residues. Germline CDR1 reads MNHEY; CDR2 reads SMNVEV (reference sequence). J gave up 5 bases and V 4 bases, and 11 bases lay outside the gene matches. The CDR3 sequence: CASSYRTSGGAAVETQYF. The CDR3 nucleotides are TGTGCCAGCAGTTACCGGACTAGCGGGGGGGCCGCGGTGGAGACCCAGTACTTC.

The chain carries TRBV6-5 and TRBJ1-2; D may be TRBD1 (5 bases). Germline CDR1 reads MNHEY; CDR2 reads SVGAGI. Trimming removed 6 bases from V and 3 bases from J, with 14 bases in between. This CDR3 contains 14 residues. The CDR3 nucleotides read TGTGCCAGCAGAACGGGACTCCTTGACTATGGCTACACCTTC. Its translation: CASRTGLLDYGYTF.

V and J are TRBV16 and TRBJ1-6; a weak D match, TRBD1 (5 bases). Between the trimmed V and J ends, which lost 0 bases and 7 bases, there was a span of 13 bases. The CDR3 is 16 amino acids. Germline values: CDR1 KGHSY, CDR2 FQNENV. This CDR3 is CASSQSGLGENSPLHF. The DNA for the CDR3 is TGTGCCAGCAGCCAATCCGGCCTGGGGGAAAATTCACCCCTCCACTTT. The full variable domain, in which reference TRBV16 and TRBJ1-6 provide the parts outside the CDR3, is GEEVAQTPKHLVRGEGQKAKLYCAPIKGHSYVFWYQQVLKNEFKFLISFQNENVFDETGMPKERFSAKCLPNSPCSLEIQATKLEDSAVYFCASSQSGLGENSPLHFGNGTRLTVT.

This clone was observed a single time. This chain uses TRBV4-1 with TRBJ1-5; D is unclear. Germline-derived CDR1 and CDR2 are MGHRA and YSYEKL. CDR3 length: 13 amino acids. V shed 1 base and J shed 8 bases, with 9 bases lying between them. CDR3 loop: CASSQGTQEPQHF. The CDR3 region has the DNA TGCGCCAGCAGCCAAGGAACCCAAGAGCCCCAGCATTTT.

This sequence joins TRBV9 and TRBJ2-7; TRBD2 matches at 7 bases. CDR3 length: 15 residues. V lost 0 bases to trimming and J lost 2 bases; unmatched junction nucleotides: 5. CDR1 and CDR2 from the germline V gene are SGDLS and YYNGEE. The CDR3: CASSVGSGTTYEQYF. In nucleotides, the CDR3 is TGTGCCAGCAGCGTAGGGAGCGGGACTACCTACGAGCAGTACTTC.

The chain couples TRBV19 to TRBJ2-1; 10 bases line up with TRBD1. Germline CDR1 is LNHDA and CDR2 is SQIVND (reference sequence). CDR3 length: 15 residues. With V trimmed by 5 bases and J by 5 bases, 6 bases remained unmatched. The CDR3 protein is CASSPRTGGDNEQFF. CDR3 DNA: TGTGCCAGTAGTCCGCGGACAGGGGGAGACAATGAGCAGTTCTTC.

The J gene is TRBJ2-2, the V gene TRBV11-2; perhaps TRBD1 as D (5 bases). Per the germline V gene, CDR1 is SGHAT and CDR2 is FQNNGV. V lost 4 bases, J lost 6 bases, and 12 bases lay in between. This CDR3 spans 14 amino acids. The CDR3 sequence: CASSSQVAPGELFF. In DNA, the CDR3 is TGTGCCAGCAGCTCACAGGTGGCCCCCGGGGAGCTGTTTTTT.

The chain employs TRBV27 and TRBJ2-3; D is uncertain. Trimming shortened V by 7 bases and J by 3 bases, and 8 bases separated the two germline ends. Germline CDR1 MNHEY, CDR2 SMNVEV (reference sequence). The CDR3 covers 12 residues. The CDR3 here is CASIRRTDTQYF. Written as DNA, the CDR3 is TGTGCCAGCATTCGACGAACAGATACGCAGTATTTT.

On this clone itself: The identical CDR3 is also encoded by other nucleotide sequences in the sample. This sequence joins TRBV19 and TRBJ2-7, with 8 bases fitting TRBD2. After removal of 6 bases from V and 1 base from J, the junction contained 5 bases not matched to a gene. CDR1 is LNHDA, CDR2 SQIVND, per germline (reference sequence). The length of the CDR3 is 14 residues. Here the CDR3 reads CASRPSGGSYEQYF. DNA for the CDR3: TGTGCCAGTAGGCCCTCGGGGGGGTCCTACGAGCAGTACTTC.

The gene calls are TRBV2 and TRBJ2-7, with 11 bases matching TRBD2. The germline V gene has CDR1 SNHLY and CDR2 FYNNEI. Trimming at V came to 0 bases and at J to 4 bases, leaving 5 bases not matched to a gene. CDR3 length: 16 residues. DNA of the CDR3: TGTGCCAGCAGTGAAGCCGGGACTAGCGGAACTTACGAGCAGTACTTC. It yields the protein CASSEAGTSGTYEQYF.

J is TRBJ2-7 and V is TRBV6-6; a possible D gene is TRBD2 (5 bases). Germline V CDR1 and CDR2: MNHNY, SVGAGI (reference sequence). Trimming pared 8 bases from V and 3 bases from J, leaving 14 bases between. The CDR3 length is 13 residues. The CDR3 spells CASLGLMHYEQYF. The CDR3 DNA reads as TGTGCCAGCCTAGGACTGATGCACTACGAGCAGTACTTC.

The V call is TRBV21-1, the J call TRBJ2-7; the table gives TRBD2 as D, unverified against the DNA. TRBV21-1 is shown as a pseudogene. This CDR3 contains 15 residues. In DNA form, the CDR3 reads TGTGCCAGCAGCAAACGACTAGCTATCCCCTACGAGCAGTACTTC. It codes for CASSKRLAIPYEQYF.

The chain is built from TRBV7-2 and TRBJ2-7, with 7 bases fitting TRBD1. Germline CDR1 is SGHTA and CDR2 is FQGNSA. The CDR3 sequence is 16 residues long. With 1 base clipped from V and 0 bases from J, the junction kept 6 bases outside the gene matches. In nucleotides, the CDR3 is TGTGCCAGCAGCTTAGGGTTTGGGACAGCCTCCTACGAGCAGTACTTC. It codes for CASSLGFGTASYEQYF.

This clone was picked up one time. This chain connects TRBV19 to TRBJ2-7, with 9 positions matching TRBD1. With V trimmed by 3 bases and J by 3 bases, 3 bases remained unmatched. The CDR3 length is 14 residues. In germline, CDR1 is LNHDA, CDR2 SQIVND (reference sequence). CDR3 residues: CASSMGQGNYEQYF. The CDR3 nucleotides read TGTGCCAGTAGTATGGGACAGGGTAACTACGAGCAGTACTTC.

The J gene is TRBJ2-3, the V gene TRBV5-6; tentatively, D is TRBD1 or TRBD2 (5 bases each). The germline CDR1 and CDR2 sequences are SGHDT and YYEEEE. This CDR3 spans 19 amino acids. Deletions cut 0 bases from V and 2 bases from J, with 22 bases between. The CDR3: CASSLDGRVVGLDTDTQYF. As DNA, the CDR3 is TGTGCCAGCAGCTTGGACGGCAGGGTTGTAGGACTCGACACAGATACGCAGTATTTT.

V and J are TRBV5-6 and TRBJ1-1; possibly TRBD1 for D (5 bases). Between the trimmed V and J ends, which lost 1 base and 7 bases, there was a span of 14 bases. This CDR3 has 14 amino acids. The V gene's germline CDR1 is SGHDT and CDR2 YYEEEE. The CDR3 DNA sequence: TGTGCCAGCAGCTTGCTCATGGGGGACTTTGAAGCTTTCTTT. It encodes CASSLLMGDFEAFF.

This sequence joins TRBV30 and TRBJ2-3, with 8 bases fitting TRBD1. Germline V CDR1 and CDR2: GTSNPN, SVGIG (reference sequence). There are 13 residues in the CDR3. After removal of 7 bases from V and 3 bases from J, the junction contained 6 bases not matched to a gene. In DNA form, the CDR3 reads TGTGCCTCCCAGGGGGCAGGTACAGATACGCAGTATTTT. The encoded protein is CASQGAGTDTQYF.

V usage is TRBV5-4 and J usage is TRBJ2-1, with D unresolved. Germline V gives CDR1 SGHNT, CDR2 YYREEE (reference sequence). CDR3 length equals 13 residues. V was clipped by 4 bases and J by 2 bases, with 7 bases between them. CDR3 DNA sequence: TGTGCCAGCAGCGTTGGGACCTACAATGAGCAGTTCTTC. Translated, it gives CASSVGTYNEQFF.

A note on this clone: The sample has other DNA sequences that encode this CDR3 too. This rearrangement joins TRBV11-2 to TRBJ2-3; possibly TRBD2 for D (6 bases). This CDR3 contains 14 residues. V lost 3 bases and J lost 2, with 9 bases in between. Germline assignment: CDR1 SGHAT and CDR2 FQNNGV. CDR3 sequence (DNA): TGTGCCAGCAGCTTTGCGGGGCCCACAGATACGCAGTATTTT. As protein: CASSFAGPTDTQYF.

The chain recombines TRBV5-1 with TRBJ1-4; tentatively, D is TRBD1 (6 bases). CDR1 and CDR2 from the germline V gene are SGHRS and YFSETQ. The CDR3 totals 14 residues. Trimming removed 1 base from V and 7 bases from J, with 11 bases in between. The DNA for the CDR3 is TGCGCCAGCAGCTTGTCAGGGGCGATTGAAAAACTGTTTTTT. Protein product: CASSLSGAIEKLFF.

V is TRBV7-6 and J is TRBJ1-2; D ambiguous. The CDR3 is made up of 13 amino acids. CDR1 and CDR2 (germline): SGHVS, FNYEAQ. V was clipped by 1 base and J by 8 bases, with 11 bases between them. The CDR3: CASSLGGPSGYTF. In DNA, the CDR3 is TGTGCCAGCAGCTTAGGAGGGCCCTCCGGCTACACCTTC. Together with reference TRBV7-6 and TRBJ1-2, the CDR3 gives the full variable domain: GAGVSQSPRYKVTKRGQDVALRCDPISGHVSLYWYRQALGQGPEFLTYFNYEAQQDKSGLPNDRFSAERPEGSISTLTIQRTEQRDSAMYRCASSLGGPSGYTFGSGTRLTVV.

The rearrangement links TRBV10-1 to TRBJ2-5; TRBD1 aligns across 7 bases. The CDR3 has 15 amino acids. Germline CDR1 is WNHNN and CDR2 is SYGVQD (reference sequence). Losses at the gene ends were 3 bases for V and 5 bases for J; bases not matched to a gene: 9. The CDR3 DNA reads as TGCGCCAGCAGTGACCAACAGGGGTCCGGGGAGACCCAGTACTTC. Translated, it gives CASSDQQGSGETQYF.

This clone was counted a single time. V usage is TRBV6-6 and J usage is TRBJ2-5; a possible D gene is TRBD2 (6 bases). CDR1 and CDR2 (germline): MNHNY, SVGAGI (reference sequence). V lost 5 bases to trimming and J lost 5 bases, with 21 bases between them. The CDR3 has 16 residues. The CDR3 is CASSRWVGGSGETQYF. The CDR3 DNA reads TGTGCCAGCAGTAGATGGGTCGGTGGTAGCGGCGAGACCCAGTACTTC.

This chain links TRBV30 with TRBJ2-1; D not resolved. Germline CDR1 reads GTSNPN; CDR2 reads SVGIG (reference sequence). Trimming shortened V by 2 bases and J by 5 bases, and 7 bases separated the two germline ends. CDR3 length equals 12 residues. The CDR3 nucleotides are TGTGCCTGGAGTACGAATAACAATGAGCAGTTCTTC. Translating it yields CAWSTNNNEQFF.